These T cell receptor beta chains were read from a single sample in a study of CD8 T cells in Susac syndrome. TCRdb passed the immunoSEQ multiplex PCR reads through MiXCR, listing each CDR3 protein once. Of 100,000 to 150,000 distinct CDR3 sequences in the sample, around 96% were seen once. Sequencing was carried out using CD4+ T cells from PBMCs. Every receptor here comes from a human donor in good health. Each CDR3 is given without its conserved first and last residue. The order of the fields is J gene, V gene, CDR3 protein.

j_call: TRBJ2-1
v_call: TRBV5-1
cdr3_aa: ASSLAPSGSNEQF

j_call: TRBJ2-2
v_call: TRBV5-1
cdr3_aa: ASRPQGANTGELF

j_call: TRBJ2-3
v_call: TRBV7-2
cdr3_aa: ASSLVGDPRGQDTQY

j_call: TRBJ1-1
v_call: TRBV6-1
cdr3_aa: ASTSGGSWEAF

j_call: TRBJ2-7
v_call: TRBV20-1
cdr3_aa: SARRGLAGDLSSYEQY

j_call: TRBJ2-7
v_call: TRBV20-1
cdr3_aa: SAASPGSYYEQY

j_call: TRBJ2-7
v_call: TRBV29-1
cdr3_aa: SVAGTSGRVYEQY

j_call: TRBJ1-1
v_call: TRBV7-2
cdr3_aa: ASSLTLNTEAF

j_call: TRBJ2-3
v_call: TRBV12-3/TRBV12-4
cdr3_aa: ASTRTGGDTQY

j_call: TRBJ2-3
v_call: TRBV5-1
cdr3_aa: ASSQSSGSPDTQY

j_call: TRBJ1-1
v_call: TRBV25-1
cdr3_aa: ASSVKENTEAF

j_call: TRBJ2-1
v_call: TRBV7-8
cdr3_aa: ASSAYRVWDEQF

j_call: TRBJ1-2
v_call: TRBV12-3/TRBV12-4
cdr3_aa: ASSPQGWGYGYT

j_call: TRBJ2-1
v_call: TRBV7-9
cdr3_aa: ASSLVWATYNEQS

j_call: TRBJ2-5
v_call: TRBV7-9
cdr3_aa: ASSLNGKETQY

j_call: TRBJ2-5
v_call: TRBV5-4
cdr3_aa: ASSFTGQETQY

j_call: TRBJ1-2
v_call: TRBV7-9
cdr3_aa: ASSHETGPYGYT

j_call: TRBJ2-5
v_call: TRBV3-1
cdr3_aa: ASSQIQETQY

j_call: TRBJ1-1
v_call: TRBV20-1
cdr3_aa: SAGDGVHNTEAF

j_call: TRBJ2-7
v_call: TRBV15
cdr3_aa: ATSSDRTYEQY

j_call: TRBJ2-7
v_call: TRBV3-1
cdr3_aa: ASSQPRTGLSYEQY

j_call: TRBJ1-2
v_call: TRBV29-1
cdr3_aa: SVEVGLTANYGYT

j_call: TRBJ2-7
v_call: TRBV18
cdr3_aa: ASSPLAGGREQY

j_call: TRBJ1-2
v_call: TRBV9
cdr3_aa: ASSVQGAFYGYT

j_call: TRBJ1-5
v_call: TRBV6-2/TRBV6-3
cdr3_aa: ASVPSGDQPQH

j_call: TRBJ1-5
v_call: TRBV5-1
cdr3_aa: ASSLDQGGHQPQH

j_call: TRBJ1-2
v_call: TRBV5-1
cdr3_aa: ASSRPGGYGYT

j_call: TRBJ2-7
v_call: TRBV12-3/TRBV12-4
cdr3_aa: ASSFRPGTPQDEQY

j_call: TRBJ2-5
v_call: TRBV19
cdr3_aa: ASSNLYQETQY

j_call: TRBJ2-3
v_call: TRBV27
cdr3_aa: ASSFTHTDTQY

j_call: TRBJ2-1
v_call: TRBV5-1
cdr3_aa: ASSRTPTEGNNEQF

j_call: TRBJ1-4
v_call: TRBV20-1
cdr3_aa: SAPGRSKKLF

j_call: TRBJ2-1
v_call: TRBV4-3
cdr3_aa: ASSQASRYNEQF

j_call: TRBJ1-1
v_call: TRBV4-3
cdr3_aa: ASSRGQSTEAF

j_call: TRBJ1-1
v_call: TRBV7-9
cdr3_aa: ASSSWTGGNTEAF

j_call: TRBJ2-2
v_call: TRBV4-1
cdr3_aa: ASSLTLAVNTGELF

j_call: TRBJ1-4
v_call: TRBV5-1
cdr3_aa: ASTPRGGEKLF

j_call: TRBJ2-7
v_call: TRBV20-1
cdr3_aa: SALGTGDYEQY

j_call: TRBJ1-2
v_call: TRBV12-3/TRBV12-4
cdr3_aa: ASSLEGYRGRGYT

j_call: TRBJ2-3
v_call: TRBV5-1
cdr3_aa: ASNQQGAPDTQY

j_call: TRBJ1-3
v_call: TRBV7-2
cdr3_aa: ASSPMGGSSGNTIY

j_call: TRBJ2-7
v_call: TRBV5-1
cdr3_aa: ASSLYHTTYEQY

j_call: TRBJ1-1
v_call: TRBV12-3/TRBV12-4
cdr3_aa: ASTRKYYEAF

j_call: TRBJ2-5
v_call: TRBV7-2
cdr3_aa: ASSPGVKETQY

j_call: TRBJ2-5
v_call: TRBV20-1
cdr3_aa: SAPDNTQETQY

j_call: TRBJ2-6
v_call: TRBV7-2
cdr3_aa: ASSKNGGSGANVLT

j_call: TRBJ2-7
v_call: TRBV10-2
cdr3_aa: ATIAGKGPHEQY

j_call: TRBJ1-1
v_call: TRBV5-1
cdr3_aa: ASRGEAEAF

j_call: TRBJ2-5
v_call: TRBV5-1
cdr3_aa: ASSFQGNQETQY

j_call: TRBJ1-3
v_call: TRBV10-3
cdr3_aa: AISEQGSGNTIY

j_call: TRBJ2-7
v_call: TRBV20-1
cdr3_aa: SARVTGTAYEQY